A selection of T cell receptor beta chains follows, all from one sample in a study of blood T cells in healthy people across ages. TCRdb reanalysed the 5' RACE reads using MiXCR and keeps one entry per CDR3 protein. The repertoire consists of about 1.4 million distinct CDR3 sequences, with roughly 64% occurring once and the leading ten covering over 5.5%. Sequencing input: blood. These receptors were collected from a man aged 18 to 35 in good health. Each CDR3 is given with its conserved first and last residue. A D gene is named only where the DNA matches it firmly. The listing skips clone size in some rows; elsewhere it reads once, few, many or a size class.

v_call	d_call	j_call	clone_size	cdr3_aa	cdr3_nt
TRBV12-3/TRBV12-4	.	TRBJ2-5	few	CASRGTETQYF	TGTGCCAGCAGGGGCACAGAGACCCAGTACTTC
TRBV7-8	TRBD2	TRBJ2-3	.	CASSFSGVGDTQYF	TGTGCCAGCAGCTTTAGCGGGGTGGGAGATACGCAGTATTTT
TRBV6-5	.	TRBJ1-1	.	CASSYRLGGDTEAFF	TGTGCCAGCAGTTACCGCCTTGGAGGGGACACTGAAGCTTTCTTT
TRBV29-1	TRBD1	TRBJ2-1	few	CSVPVGTGVFRGGNEQFF	TGCAGCGTACCTGTCGGGACAGGGGTATTTCGGGGGGGCAATGAGCAGTTCTTC
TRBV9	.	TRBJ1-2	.	CASSAEGQSNYGYTF	TGTGCCAGCAGCGCCGAAGGGCAGAGCAACTATGGCTACACCTTC
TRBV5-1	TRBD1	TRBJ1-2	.	CASSSGQGRNGYTF	TGCGCCAGCAGCTCGGGACAGGGGAGAAATGGCTACACCTTC
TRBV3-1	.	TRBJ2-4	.	CASSQGPEEQYF	TGTGCCAGCAGCCAAGGACCAGAGGAGCAGTACTTC
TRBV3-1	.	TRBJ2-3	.	CASSQGGVRGHFTDTQYF	TGTGCCAGCAGCCAAGGGGGAGTGCGGGGGCACTTCACAGATACGCAGTATTTT
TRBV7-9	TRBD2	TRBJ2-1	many	CASSLFPSGGYNEQFF	TGTGCCAGCAGCTTATTCCCTAGCGGGGGTTACAATGAGCAGTTCTTC
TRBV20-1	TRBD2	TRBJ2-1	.	CSARDPKLARSYNEQFF	TGCAGTGCTAGAGACCCTAAACTAGCGCGCTCCTACAATGAGCAGTTCTTC
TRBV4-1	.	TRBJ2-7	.	CASSRLWGSRPYEQYF	TGCGCCAGCAGCCGTCTCTGGGGGAGTCGGCCCTACGAGCAGTACTTC
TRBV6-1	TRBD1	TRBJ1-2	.	CASSARPGQGNYGYTF	TGTGCCAGCAGTGCCCGACCTGGACAGGGTAACTATGGCTACACCTTC
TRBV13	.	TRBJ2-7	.	CASSPLRNRAYEQYF	TGTGCCAGCAGTCCTCTCCGGAACAGGGCGTACGAGCAGTACTTC
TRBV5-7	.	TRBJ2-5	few	CASSSVWREHQETQYF	TGTGCCAGCAGCTCAGTCTGGCGGGAACACCAAGAGACCCAGTACTTC
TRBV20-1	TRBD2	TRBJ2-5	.	CSPTEAGGPRNEQYF	TGCAGTCCTACTGAAGCGGGGGGGCCTCGTAATGAGCAGTACTTC
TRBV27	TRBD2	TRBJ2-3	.	CASIPYTGGRGTDTQYF	TGTGCCAGCATACCCTACACAGGTGGGCGGGGGACAGATACGCAGTATTTT
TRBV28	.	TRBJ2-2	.	CASGATTKNTGELFF	TGTGCCAGCGGGGCAACAACGAAGAACACCGGGGAGCTGTTTTTT
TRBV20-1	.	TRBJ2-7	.	CSAPGPEIYEQYF	TGCAGTGCGCCGGGACCCGAAATCTACGAGCAGTACTTC
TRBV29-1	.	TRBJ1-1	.	CSVGRGMNTEAFF	TGCAGCGTTGGGAGGGGCATGAACACTGAAGCTTTCTTT
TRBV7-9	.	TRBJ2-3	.	CASSPNWGTDTQYF	TGTGCCAGCAGCCCCAATTGGGGCACAGATACGCAGTATTTT
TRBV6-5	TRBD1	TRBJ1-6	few	CASSYFRGHKSNSPLHF	TGTGCCAGCAGTTATTTCAGGGGGCATAAATCTAATTCACCCCTCCACTTT
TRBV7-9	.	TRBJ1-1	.	CASTLILTKNTEAFF	TGTGCCAGCACCCTAATACTAACCAAGAACACTGAAGCTTTCTTT
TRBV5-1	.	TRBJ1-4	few	CASSLARATNEKLFF	TGTGCCAGCAGCTTAGCAAGGGCAACTAATGAAAAACTGTTTTTT
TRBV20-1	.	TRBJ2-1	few	CSARPFSYNEQFF	TGCAGTGCTAGACCGTTCTCCTACAATGAGCAGTTCTTC
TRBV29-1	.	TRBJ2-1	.	CGVVRGSDEQFF	TGCGGCGTTGTACGGGGTTCCGATGAGCAGTTCTTC
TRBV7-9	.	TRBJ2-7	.	CASGGGVGEQYF	TGTGCCAGCGGCGGAGGGGTTGGCGAGCAGTACTTC
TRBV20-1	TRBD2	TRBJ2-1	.	CSASSGTRISEQFF	TGCAGTGCCTCTTCGGGGACTAGGATTAGCGAGCAGTTCTTC
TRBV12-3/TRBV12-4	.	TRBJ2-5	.	CATLRGNEQYF	TGTGCCACCTTACGGGGAAATGAGCAGTACTTC
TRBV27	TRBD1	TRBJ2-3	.	CASRSTGATWRTDTQYF	TGTGCCAGCAGGTCTACAGGGGCTACCTGGCGCACAGATACGCAGTATTTT
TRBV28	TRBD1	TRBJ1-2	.	CASSPGTGLYGYTF	TGTGCCAGCAGTCCCGGGACAGGGTTATATGGCTACACCTTC
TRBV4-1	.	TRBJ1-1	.	CAGSQGIMNTEAFF	TGCGCCGGCAGCCAAGGGATTATGAACACTGAAGCTTTCTTT
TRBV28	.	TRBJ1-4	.	CASSLIGTNEKLFF	TGTGCCAGCAGTTTAATAGGGACTAATGAAAAACTGTTTTTT
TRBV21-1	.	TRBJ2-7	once	CASNHTRASGSYEQYF	TGTGCCAGCAACCATACTCGGGCTAGCGGGAGCTACGAGCAGTACTTC
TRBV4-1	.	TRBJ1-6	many	CASSQVQGSPLHF	TGCGCCAGCAGCCAAGTTCAGGGGTCACCCCTCCACTTT
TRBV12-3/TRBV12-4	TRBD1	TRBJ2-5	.	CASSLWTGARETQYF	TGTGCCAGCAGTCTATGGACAGGGGCGCGTGAGACCCAGTACTTC